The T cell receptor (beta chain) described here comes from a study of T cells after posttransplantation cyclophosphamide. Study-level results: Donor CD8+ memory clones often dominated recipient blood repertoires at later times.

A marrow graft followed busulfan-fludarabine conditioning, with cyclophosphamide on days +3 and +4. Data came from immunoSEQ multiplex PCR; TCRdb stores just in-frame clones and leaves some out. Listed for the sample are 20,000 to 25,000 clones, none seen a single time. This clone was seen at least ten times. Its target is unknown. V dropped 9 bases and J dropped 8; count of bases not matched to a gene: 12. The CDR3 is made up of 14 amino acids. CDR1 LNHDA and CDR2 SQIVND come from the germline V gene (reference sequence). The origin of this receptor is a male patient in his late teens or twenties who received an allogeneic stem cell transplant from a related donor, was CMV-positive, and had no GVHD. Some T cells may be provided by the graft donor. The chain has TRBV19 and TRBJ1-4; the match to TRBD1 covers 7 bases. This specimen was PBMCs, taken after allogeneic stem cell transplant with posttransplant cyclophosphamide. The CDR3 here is CASRPGGGEEKLFF. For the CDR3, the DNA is TGTGCCAGCCGACCAGGGGGAGGAGAGGAAAAACTGTTTTTT. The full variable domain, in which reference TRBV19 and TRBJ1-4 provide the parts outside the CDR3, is DGGITQSPKYLFRKEGQNVTLSCEQNLNHDAMYWYRQDPGQGLRLIYYSQIVNDFQKGDIAEGYSVSREKKESFPLTVTSAQKNPTAFYLCASRPGGGEEKLFFGSGTQLSVL.